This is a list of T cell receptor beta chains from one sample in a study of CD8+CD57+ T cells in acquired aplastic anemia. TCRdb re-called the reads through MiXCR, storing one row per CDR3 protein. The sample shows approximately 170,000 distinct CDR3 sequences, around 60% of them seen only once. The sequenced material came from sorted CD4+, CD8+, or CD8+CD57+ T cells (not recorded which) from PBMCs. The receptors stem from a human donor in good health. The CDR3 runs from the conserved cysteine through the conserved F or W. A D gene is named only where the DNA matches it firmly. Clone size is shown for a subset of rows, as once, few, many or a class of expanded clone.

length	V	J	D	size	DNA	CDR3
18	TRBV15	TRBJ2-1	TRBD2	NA	TGTGCCACCAGCAGAGATGGGGGACTAGCCTACACCTACAATGAGCAGTTCTTC	CATSRDGGLAYTYNEQFF
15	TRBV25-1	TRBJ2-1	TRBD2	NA	TGTGCCAGCAGTGATTCTCTGACTAGCTTGAATGAGCAGTTCTTC	CASSDSLTSLNEQFF
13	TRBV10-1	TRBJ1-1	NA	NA	TGCGCCAGCAGGACCACTTTGAACACTGAAGCTTTCTTT	CASRTTLNTEAFF
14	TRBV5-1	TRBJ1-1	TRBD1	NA	TGCGCCAGCAGCTCCCAGGGGGGGTTGACTGAAGCTTTCTTT	CASSSQGGLTEAFF
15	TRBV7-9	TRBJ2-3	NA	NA	TGTGCCAGCAGTTACATCAGCGGAAGAGCAGATACGCAGTATTTT	CASSYISGRADTQYF
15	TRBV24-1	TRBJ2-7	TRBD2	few	TGTGCCACCAGTGATTCGGGGGGAGGGATTGACGAGCAGTACTTC	CATSDSGGGIDEQYF
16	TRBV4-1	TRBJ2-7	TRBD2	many	TGCGCCAGCAGCCTTAGGACTAGCGGGATTGGATACGAGCAGTACTTC	CASSLRTSGIGYEQYF
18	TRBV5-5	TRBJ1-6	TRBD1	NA	TGTGCCAGCAGCTTGGTCCTACGATCCGGGACAGGGTCTTCACCCCTCCACTTT	CASSLVLRSGTGSSPLHF
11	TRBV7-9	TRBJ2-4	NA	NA	TGTGCCAGCAGCTTAGAAGGGCCGGGACACTTC	CASSLEGPGHF
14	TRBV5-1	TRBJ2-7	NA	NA	TGCGCCAGCAGCTTAATCAGCCAGGGACGCGAGCAGTACTTC	CASSLISQGREQYF
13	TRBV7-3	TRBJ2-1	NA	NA	TGTGCCAGCAGCTTGAGGGTAGCCAATGAGCAGTTCTTC	CASSLRVANEQFF
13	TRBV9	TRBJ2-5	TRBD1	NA	TGTGCCAGCAGCGGACACAGGGGCGAGACCCAGTACTTC	CASSGHRGETQYF
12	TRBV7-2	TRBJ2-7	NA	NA	TGTGCCAGCAGCGTATTCTCACTAGAGCAGTACTTC	CASSVFSLEQYF
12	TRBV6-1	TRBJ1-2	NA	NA	TGTGCCAGCAGTGAAGTGGCAGATGGCTACACCTTC	CASSEVADGYTF
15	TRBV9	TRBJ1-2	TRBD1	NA	TGTGCCAGCAGCGGCGGTCGGGACAGGGTGTATGGCTACACCTTC	CASSGGRDRVYGYTF
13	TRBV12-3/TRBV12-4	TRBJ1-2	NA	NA	TGTGCCAGCACCCCTCCCACTAACTATGGCTACACCTTC	CASTPPTNYGYTF
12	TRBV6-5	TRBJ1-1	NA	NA	TGTGCCGTCCGGCCATCCCACACTGAAGCTTTCTTT	CAVRPSHTEAFF
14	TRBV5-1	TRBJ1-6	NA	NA	TGCGCCAGCAGCTTCGAGACAGAGGGATCACCCCTCCACTTT	CASSFETEGSPLHF
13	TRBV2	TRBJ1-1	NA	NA	TGTGCCAGCGATGAGCAGGGGAGCACTGAAGCTTCCTTT	CASDEQGSTEASF
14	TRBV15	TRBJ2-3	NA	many	TGTGCCACCAGCAGAGAACAGGTCACAGATACGCAGTATTTT	CATSREQVTDTQYF
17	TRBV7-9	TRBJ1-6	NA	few	TGTGCCAGCAGCGACGCGGGGGGGACGGCCACCAGGTCACCCCTCCACTTT	CASSDAGGTATRSPLHF
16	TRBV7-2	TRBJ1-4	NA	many	TGTGCCAGCAGCTTAGGGACCTATGCAACTAATGAAAAACTGTTTTTT	CASSLGTYATNEKLFF
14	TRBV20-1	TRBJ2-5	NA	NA	TGCAGTGCCCCCAGGGGCAGGGCCCAAGAGACCCAGTACTTC	CSAPRGRAQETQYF
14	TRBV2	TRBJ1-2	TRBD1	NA	TGTGCCAGCAGGCGACAGGGGGACAACTATGGCTACACCTTC	CASRRQGDNYGYTF
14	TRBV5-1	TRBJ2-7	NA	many	TGCGCCAGCAGCTTTACAGAATTGAACTACGAGCAGTACTTC	CASSFTELNYEQYF
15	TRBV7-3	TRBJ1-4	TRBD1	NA	TGTGCCAGCAGCGGTGGACAGGGCCTTAATGAAAAACTGTTTTTT	CASSGGQGLNEKLFF
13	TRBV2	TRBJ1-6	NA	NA	TGTGCCAGCAGTGGACAGCAAAATTCACCCCTCCACTTT	CASSGQQNSPLHF
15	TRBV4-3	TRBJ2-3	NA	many	TGCGCCAGCAGCCAAGTGGCGGGAACAGAGGATACGCAGTATTTT	CASSQVAGTEDTQYF